This T cell receptor beta chain was retrieved from a study of T cell responses to AZD1222 COVID-19 vaccine. General observations from the study: It should be noted that donors were predominantly white British and more often female, and clonal diversity was possibly underestimated. The number of AZD1222 recipients seropositive at baseline was only five or six. A rise in Spike-specific TCR breadth and depth followed two AZD1222 doses.

This CDR3 region has 13 residues. V lost 6 bases and J lost 2, with 10 bases in between. Germline loops: CDR1 MNHEY, CDR2 SVGAGI. TCRdb's table, derived via immunoSEQ multiplex PCR, lists solely in-frame clones and lacks some. The sample lists about 73,000 clones; nearly 90% were seen once. This clone was found once. What it binds is not known. The same CDR3 can be traced to other DNA sequences in this sample. This sample comprised peripheral blood, obtained 28 days after the second AZD1222 dose. The sequence was collected from an adult who received the AZD1222 COVID-19 vaccine. The chain carries TRBV6-5 and TRBJ1-2; D is perhaps TRBD1 (6 bases). The CDR3 region has the DNA TGTGCCAGCAGCACCACAGGGAACTATGGCTACACCTTC. Amino acids: CASSTTGNYGYTF.